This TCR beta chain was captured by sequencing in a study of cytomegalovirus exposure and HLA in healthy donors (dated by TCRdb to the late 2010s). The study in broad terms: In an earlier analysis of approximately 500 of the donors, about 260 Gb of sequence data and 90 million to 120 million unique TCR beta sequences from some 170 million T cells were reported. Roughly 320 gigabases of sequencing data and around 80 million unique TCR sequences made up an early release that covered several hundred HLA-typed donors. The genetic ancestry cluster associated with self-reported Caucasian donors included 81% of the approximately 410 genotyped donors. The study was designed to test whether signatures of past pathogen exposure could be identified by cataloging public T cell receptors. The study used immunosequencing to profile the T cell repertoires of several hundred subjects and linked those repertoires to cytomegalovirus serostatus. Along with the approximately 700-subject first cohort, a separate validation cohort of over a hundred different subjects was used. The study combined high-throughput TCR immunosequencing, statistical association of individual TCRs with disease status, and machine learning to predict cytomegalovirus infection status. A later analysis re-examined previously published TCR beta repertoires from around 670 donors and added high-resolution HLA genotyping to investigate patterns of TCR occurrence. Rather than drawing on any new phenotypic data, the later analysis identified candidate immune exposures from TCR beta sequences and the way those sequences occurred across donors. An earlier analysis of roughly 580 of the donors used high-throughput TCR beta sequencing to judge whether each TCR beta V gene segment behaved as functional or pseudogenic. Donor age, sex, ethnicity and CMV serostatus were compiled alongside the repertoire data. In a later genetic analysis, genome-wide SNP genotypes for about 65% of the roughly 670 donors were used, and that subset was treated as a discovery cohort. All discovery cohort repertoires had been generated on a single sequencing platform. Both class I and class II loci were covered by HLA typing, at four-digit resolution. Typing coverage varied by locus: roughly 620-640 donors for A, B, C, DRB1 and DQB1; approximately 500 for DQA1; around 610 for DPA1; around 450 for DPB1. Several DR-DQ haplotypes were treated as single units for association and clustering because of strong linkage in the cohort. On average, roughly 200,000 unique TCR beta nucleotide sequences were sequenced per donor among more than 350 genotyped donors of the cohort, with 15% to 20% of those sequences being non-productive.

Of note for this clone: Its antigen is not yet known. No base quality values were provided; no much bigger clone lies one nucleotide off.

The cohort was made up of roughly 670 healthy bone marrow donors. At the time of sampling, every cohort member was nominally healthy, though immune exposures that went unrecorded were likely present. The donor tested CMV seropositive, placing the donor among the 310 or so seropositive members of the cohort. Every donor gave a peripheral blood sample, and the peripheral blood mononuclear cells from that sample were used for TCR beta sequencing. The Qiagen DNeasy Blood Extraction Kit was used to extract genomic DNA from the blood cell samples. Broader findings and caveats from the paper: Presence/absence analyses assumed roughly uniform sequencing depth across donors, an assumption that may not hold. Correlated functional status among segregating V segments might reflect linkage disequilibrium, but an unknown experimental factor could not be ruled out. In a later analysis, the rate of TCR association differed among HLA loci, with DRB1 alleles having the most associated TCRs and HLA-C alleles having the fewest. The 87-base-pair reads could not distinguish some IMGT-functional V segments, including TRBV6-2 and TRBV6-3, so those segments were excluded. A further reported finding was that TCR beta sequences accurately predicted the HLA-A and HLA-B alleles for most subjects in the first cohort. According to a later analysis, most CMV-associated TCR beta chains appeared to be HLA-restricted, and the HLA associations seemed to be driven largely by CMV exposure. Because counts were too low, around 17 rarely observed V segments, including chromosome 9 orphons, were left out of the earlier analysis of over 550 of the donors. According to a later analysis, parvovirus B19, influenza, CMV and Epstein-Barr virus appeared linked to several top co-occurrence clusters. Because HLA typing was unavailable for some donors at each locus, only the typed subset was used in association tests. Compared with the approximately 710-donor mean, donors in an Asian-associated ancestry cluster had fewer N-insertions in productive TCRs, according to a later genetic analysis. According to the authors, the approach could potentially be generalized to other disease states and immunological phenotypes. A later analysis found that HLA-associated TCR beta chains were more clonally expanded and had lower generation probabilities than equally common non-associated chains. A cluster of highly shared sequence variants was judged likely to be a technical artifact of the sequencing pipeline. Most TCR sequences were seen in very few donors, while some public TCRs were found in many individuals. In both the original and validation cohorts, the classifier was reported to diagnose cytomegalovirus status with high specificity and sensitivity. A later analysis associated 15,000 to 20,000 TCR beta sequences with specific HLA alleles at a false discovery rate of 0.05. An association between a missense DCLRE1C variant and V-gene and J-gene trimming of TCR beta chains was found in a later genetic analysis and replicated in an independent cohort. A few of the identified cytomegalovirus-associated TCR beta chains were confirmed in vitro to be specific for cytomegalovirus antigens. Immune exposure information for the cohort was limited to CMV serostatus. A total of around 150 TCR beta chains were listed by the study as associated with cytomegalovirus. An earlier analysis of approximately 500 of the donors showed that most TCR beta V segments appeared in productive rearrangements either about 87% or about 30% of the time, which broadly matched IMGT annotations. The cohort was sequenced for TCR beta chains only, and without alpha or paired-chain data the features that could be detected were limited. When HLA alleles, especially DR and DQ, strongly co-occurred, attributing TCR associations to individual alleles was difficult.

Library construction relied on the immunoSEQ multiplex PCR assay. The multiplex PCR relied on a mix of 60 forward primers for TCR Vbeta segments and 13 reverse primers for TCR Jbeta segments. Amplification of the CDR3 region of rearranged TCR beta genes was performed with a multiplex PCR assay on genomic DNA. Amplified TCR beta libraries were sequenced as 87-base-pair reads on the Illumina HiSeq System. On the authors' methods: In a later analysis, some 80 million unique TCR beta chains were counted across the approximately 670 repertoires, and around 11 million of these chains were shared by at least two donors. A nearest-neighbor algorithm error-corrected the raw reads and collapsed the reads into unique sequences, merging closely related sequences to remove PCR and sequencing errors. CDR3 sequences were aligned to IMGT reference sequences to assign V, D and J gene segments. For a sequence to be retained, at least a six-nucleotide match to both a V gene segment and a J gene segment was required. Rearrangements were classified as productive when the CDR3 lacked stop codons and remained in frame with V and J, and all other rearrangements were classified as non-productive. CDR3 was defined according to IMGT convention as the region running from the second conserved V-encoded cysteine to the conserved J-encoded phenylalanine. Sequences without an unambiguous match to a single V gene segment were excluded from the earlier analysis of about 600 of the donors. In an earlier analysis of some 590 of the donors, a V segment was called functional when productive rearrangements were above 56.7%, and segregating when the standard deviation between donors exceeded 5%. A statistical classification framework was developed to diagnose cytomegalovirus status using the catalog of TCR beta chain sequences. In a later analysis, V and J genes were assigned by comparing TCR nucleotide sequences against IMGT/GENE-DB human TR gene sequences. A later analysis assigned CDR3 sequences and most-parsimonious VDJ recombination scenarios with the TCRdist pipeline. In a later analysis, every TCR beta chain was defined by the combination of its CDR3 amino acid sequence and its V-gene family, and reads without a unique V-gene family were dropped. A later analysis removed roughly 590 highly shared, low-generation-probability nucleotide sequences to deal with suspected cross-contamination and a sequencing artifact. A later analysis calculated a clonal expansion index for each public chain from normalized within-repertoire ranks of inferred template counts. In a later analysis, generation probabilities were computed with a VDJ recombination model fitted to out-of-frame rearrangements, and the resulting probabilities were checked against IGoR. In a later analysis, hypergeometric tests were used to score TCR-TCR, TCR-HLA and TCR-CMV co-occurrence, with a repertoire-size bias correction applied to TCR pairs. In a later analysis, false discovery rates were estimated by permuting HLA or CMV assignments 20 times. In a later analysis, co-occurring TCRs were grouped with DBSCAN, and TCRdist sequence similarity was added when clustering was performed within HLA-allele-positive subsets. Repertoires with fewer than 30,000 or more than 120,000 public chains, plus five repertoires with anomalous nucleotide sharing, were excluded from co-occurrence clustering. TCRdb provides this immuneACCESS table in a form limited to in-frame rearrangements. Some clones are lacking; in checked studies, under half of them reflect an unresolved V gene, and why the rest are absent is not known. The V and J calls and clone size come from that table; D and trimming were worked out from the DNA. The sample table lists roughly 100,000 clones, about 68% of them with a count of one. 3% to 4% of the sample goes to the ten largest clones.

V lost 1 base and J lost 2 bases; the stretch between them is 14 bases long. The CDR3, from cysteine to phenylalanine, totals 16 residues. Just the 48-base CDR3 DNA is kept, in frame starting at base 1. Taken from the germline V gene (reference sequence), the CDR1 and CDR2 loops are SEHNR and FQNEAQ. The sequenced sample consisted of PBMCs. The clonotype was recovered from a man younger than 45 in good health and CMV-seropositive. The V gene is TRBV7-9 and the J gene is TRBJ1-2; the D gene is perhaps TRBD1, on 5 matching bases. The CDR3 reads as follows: CASSLGGEGLNYGYTF. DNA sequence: TGTGCCAGCAGCTTAGGGGGGGAAGGACTAAACTATGGCTACACCTTC.